This TCR beta chain was retrieved from a study of cytomegalovirus exposure and HLA in healthy donors (dated by TCRdb to the late 2010s). Background on the whole study: An earlier analysis of a few hundred of the donors reported approximately 300 Gb of sequence data and approximately 120 million unique TCR beta sequences obtained from about 200 million T cells. An early release covering roughly 640 HLA-typed donors comprised 300 to 350 gigabases of sequencing data and around 80 million unique TCR sequences. Of the roughly 400 genotyped donors, about 80% fell in the genetic ancestry cluster associated with self-reported Caucasian donors. The aim of the study was to test whether cataloging public T cell receptors could identify signatures of past pathogen exposure. The T cell repertoires of 666 subjects were profiled by immunosequencing and related to cytomegalovirus serostatus. Along with the roughly 670-subject first cohort, a separate validation cohort of over a hundred different subjects was used. High-throughput TCR immunosequencing, statistical association of individual TCRs with disease status, and machine learning were combined to predict cytomegalovirus infection status. A later analysis re-examined previously published TCR beta repertoires from just over 650 donors and added high-resolution HLA genotyping to investigate patterns of TCR occurrence. Rather than using new phenotypic data, the later analysis identified candidate immune exposures from TCR beta sequences and from how often those sequences occurred across donors. An earlier analysis of several hundred of the donors used high-throughput TCR beta sequencing to judge whether each TCR beta V gene segment behaved as functional or pseudogenic. Donor age, sex, ethnicity and CMV serostatus were compiled alongside the repertoire data. Genome-wide SNP genotypes for about three fifths of the roughly 670 donors were used in a later genetic analysis, which treated that subset as a discovery cohort. All discovery cohort repertoires had been generated on a single sequencing platform. HLA typing included class I and class II loci at four-digit resolution. The number of donors typed differed by locus, with 629-630 for A, B, C, DRB1 and DQB1, more than 500 for DQA1, over 600 for DPA1, and around 460 for DPB1. Roughly 5 DR-DQ haplotypes were treated as single units for association and clustering because of strong linkage in the cohort. Among 300 to 450 genotyped donors of the cohort, an average of approximately 240,000 unique TCR beta nucleotide sequences were sequenced per donor, 15% to 20% of them non-productive.

Trimmed from V: 0 bases; trimmed from J: 9 bases; junction bases lacking a gene match: 5. For CDR1 and CDR2, the germline V gene lists SGHTA and FQGNSA. The CDR3 holds 16 amino acids from the cysteine to the phenylalanine. Only the CDR3 portion is preserved as DNA: 48 bases, with reading frame beginning at the first base. Receptor libraries were prepared by the immunoSEQ multiplex PCR assay. For the multiplex PCR, a mixture combining 60 forward primers for TCR Vbeta segments and 13 reverse primers for TCR Jbeta segments was used. The CDR3 region of rearranged TCR beta genes was amplified from genomic DNA with a multiplex PCR assay. Amplified TCR beta libraries were sequenced as 87-base-pair reads on the Illumina HiSeq System. Under the source paper's analysis protocol: A later analysis counted about 80 million unique TCR beta chains across the 650 to 800 repertoires, and 9 million to 14 million of these chains were shared by at least two donors. To remove PCR and sequencing errors, raw reads were error-corrected and collapsed into unique sequences using a nearest-neighbor algorithm that merged closely related sequences. To assign V, D and J gene segments, CDR3 sequences were aligned to IMGT reference sequences. Each retained sequence needed at least a six-nucleotide match to both a V gene segment and a J gene segment. Rearrangements were classified as productive when the CDR3 lacked stop codons and remained in frame with V and J, and all other rearrangements were classified as non-productive. Following IMGT convention, CDR3 was defined as the stretch from the second conserved V-encoded cysteine to the conserved J-encoded phenylalanine. In an earlier analysis of approximately 500 of the donors, sequences lacking an unambiguous match to a single V gene segment were excluded. In an earlier analysis of roughly 600 of the donors, a V segment was called functional when productive rearrangements were above 56.7%, and segregating when the standard deviation between donors exceeded 5%. A statistical classification framework was built for diagnosing cytomegalovirus status from the catalog of TCR beta chain sequences. In a later analysis, V and J genes were assigned by comparing TCR nucleotide sequences against IMGT/GENE-DB human TR gene sequences. The TCRdist pipeline was used in a later analysis to assign CDR3 sequences and most-parsimonious VDJ recombination scenarios. In a later analysis, each TCR beta chain was defined by its CDR3 amino acid sequence together with its V-gene family, and reads lacking a unique V-gene family were excluded. As a way to deal with suspected cross-contamination and a sequencing artifact, a later analysis dropped approximately 590 nucleotide sequences that were highly shared and had low generation probability. In a later analysis, a clonal expansion index was calculated for each public chain from normalized within-repertoire ranks of inferred template counts. A later analysis computed generation probabilities with a VDJ recombination model fitted to out-of-frame rearrangements, and checked the results against IGoR. In a later analysis, TCR-TCR, TCR-HLA and TCR-CMV co-occurrence was scored with hypergeometric tests, and a repertoire-size bias correction was applied to TCR pairs. False discovery rates were estimated in a later analysis by permuting HLA or CMV assignments 20 times. A later analysis grouped co-occurring TCRs with DBSCAN, adding TCRdist sequence similarity when clustering within HLA-allele-positive subsets. For co-occurrence clustering, repertoires with fewer than 30,000 or more than 120,000 public chains were excluded, along with 5 or 6 repertoires with anomalous nucleotide sharing. TCRdb took over this immuneACCESS table, retaining in-frame rearrangements with V and J assigned. Such tables are incomplete; in checked studies, under half of the missing clones stem from an unresolved V gene, and the remainder is unexplained. The V and J calls and clone size were taken over from that table, and D and trimming were inferred from the DNA. The sample table holds about 140,000 clones, of which approximately 80% were seen once. The ten largest clones represent 2.4% of the sample.

Remarks on this clone: It lacks a known antigen. Base qualities are not provided; no much larger clone lies one nucleotide away.

General conclusions and limits of the study: The study gave a list of about 170 TCR beta chains associated with cytomegalovirus. In a later analysis, around 17,000 TCR beta sequences were associated with specific HLA alleles at a false discovery rate of 0.05. In an earlier analysis of several hundred of the donors, most TCR beta V segments were observed in productive rearrangements about 87% or about 30% of the time, broadly matching IMGT annotations. A later genetic analysis reported fewer N-insertions in productive TCRs among donors in an Asian-associated ancestry cluster than the roughly 670-donor mean. Because HLA typing was missing for some donors at each locus, association tests included only the typed subset. Some IMGT-functional V segments, including TRBV6-2 and TRBV6-3, could not be distinguished by the 87-base-pair reads and were therefore excluded. For the cohort, immune exposure information was limited to CMV serostatus. When HLA alleles, especially DR and DQ, strongly co-occurred, TCR associations were difficult to assign to individual alleles. Linkage disequilibrium might explain the correlated functional status among segregating V segments, but an unknown experimental factor could not be ruled out. A further reported finding was that TCR beta sequences accurately predicted the HLA-A and HLA-B alleles for most subjects in the first cohort. In this cohort, only TCR beta chains were sequenced, and detectable features were limited by the absence of alpha or paired-chain data. Across donors, most TCR sequences were observed very rarely, whereas some public TCRs were present in many individuals. The classifier was reported to diagnose cytomegalovirus status with high specificity and sensitivity in both the original and validation cohorts. A few of the identified cytomegalovirus-associated TCR beta chains were confirmed in vitro to be specific for cytomegalovirus antigens. A later analysis found that most CMV-associated TCR beta chains appeared HLA-restricted, with HLA associations seemingly driven largely by CMV exposure. The sequencing pipeline was judged likely to have produced a cluster of highly shared sequence variants as a technical artifact. Sequencing depth was assumed to be roughly uniform across donors in the presence/absence analyses, though that assumption may not hold. The earlier analysis of nearly 600 of the donors excluded about 16 rarely observed V segments, including chromosome 9 orphons, because counts were too low. V-gene and J-gene trimming of TCR beta chains was associated with a missense DCLRE1C variant in a later genetic analysis, and the association was replicated in an independent cohort. Compared with equally common non-associated chains, HLA-associated TCR beta chains in a later analysis were more clonally expanded and had lower generation probabilities. In a later analysis, TCR association rates were found to vary across HLA loci, with the most associated TCRs seen for DRB1 alleles and the fewest for HLA-C alleles. Several of the top co-occurrence clusters appeared to be linked to parvovirus B19, influenza, CMV and Epstein-Barr virus, according to a later analysis. It was suggested by the authors that the approach could potentially be generalized to other disease states and immunological phenotypes.

In total, just over 650 healthy bone marrow donors made up the cohort. All cohort members were sampled while nominally healthy, although unrecorded immune exposures were likely present. The donor tested CMV seronegative and was one of the 352 seronegative cohort members. A peripheral blood sample was collected from each donor, and TCR beta sequencing was performed on peripheral blood mononuclear cells. Genomic DNA was extracted from the blood cell samples with the Qiagen DNeasy Blood Extraction Kit. The sequence is built from TRBV7-2 and TRBJ1-6, with TRBD1 matching 10 junction bases. This TCR was sampled from a man between 45 and 60 years old in good health and CMV-seronegative. The sequencing sample was made of PBMCs. The CDR3 is CASSLASGQGRSPLHF. Read as DNA, the sequence is TGTGCCAGCAGCTTAGCGTCGGGACAGGGGCGTTCACCCCTCCACTTT.